The 26 T cell receptor beta chains reported below all come from one sample, sequenced in a study of blood T cell repertoires in COVID-19. Generated by immunoSEQ multiplex PCR, the TCRdb table keeps only in-frame clones and is missing some. This table has about 200,000 clones, around nine tenths appearing once. The sample taken for sequencing was peripheral blood. The receptors originated from a man between 60 and 75 years old with acute or convalescent COVID-19.

The gene calls are TRBV5-6 and TRBJ2-7; D might be TRBD1 (5 bases). The CDR3 loop spans 14 amino acids. V lost 2 bases to trimming and J lost 3 bases, with 12 bases between them. Per the germline V gene, CDR1 is SGHDT and CDR2 is YYEEEE. The CDR3 loop reads CASSFLQGGYEQYF. In DNA, the CDR3 is TGTGCCAGCAGCTTTCTTCAGGGCGGCTACGAGCAGTACTTC.

This sequence joins TRBV2 and TRBJ2-7; D might be TRBD2 (5 bases). Germline V gene data show CDR1 as SNHLY and CDR2 as FYNNEI. V was trimmed by 7 bases and J by 1 base, leaving 14 bases between them. This CDR3 contains 14 residues. CDR3 bases: TGTGCCAGCATGAGGGCAGTCTCTTCCTACGAGCAGTACTTC. Translating gives CASMRAVSSYEQYF.

The V gene is TRBV9, the J gene TRBJ2-3, with a possible D match to TRBD1 (5 bases). V was cut by 1 base and J by 4 bases, with 10 bases left in between. The length of the CDR3 is 14 residues. Germline V gene lookup returns CDR1 SGDLS and CDR2 YYNGEE. The CDR3 nucleotides are TGTGCCAGCAGCGTACAGGGTGGCGCAGATACGCAGTATTTT. This gives the protein CASSVQGGADTQYF.

The V and J genes are TRBV28 and TRBJ2-3; 9 bases agree with TRBD2. Germline CDR1 is MDHEN and CDR2 is SYDVKM. Losses at the gene ends were 5 bases for V and 0 bases for J; bases not matched to a gene: 6. This CDR3 comprises 16 residues. The CDR3 loop is CASSPPTSGSTDTQYF. CDR3 DNA sequence: TGTGCCAGCAGTCCCCCGACTAGCGGCAGCACAGATACGCAGTATTTT.

This chain links TRBV28 with TRBJ1-1; TRBD1 aligns across 7 bases. V was pared by 5 bases and J by 1 base, with 7 bases of the junction left unmatched. Germline V CDR1 and CDR2: MDHEN, SYDVKM. The CDR3 contains 15 residues. The CDR3 DNA follows: TGTGCCAGCAGTATACCGGGACAGACGAACACTGAAGCTTTCTTT. Its protein product is CASSIPGQTNTEAFF.

This sequence joins TRBV5-1 and TRBJ2-2; D is unresolved. The CDR3 runs to 14 residues. The V and J ends lost 0 bases and 4 bases respectively, with 7 bases between them. Germline CDR1 is SGHRS and CDR2 is YFSETQ. CDR3 sequence: CASSLAAGTGELFF. The CDR3 DNA follows: TGCGCCAGCAGCTTGGCTGCCGGCACCGGGGAGCTGTTTTTT. The variable domain in full, completed from reference TRBV5-1 and TRBJ2-2, reads KAGVTQTPRYLIKTRGQQVTLSCSPISGHRSVSWYQQTPGQGLQFLFEYFSETQRNKGNFPGRFSGRQFSNSRSEMNVSTLELGDSALYLCASSLAAGTGELFFGEGSRLTVL.

The J gene is TRBJ1-6, the V gene TRBV6-5; 8 nucleotides align to TRBD1. The CDR3 is made up of 15 amino acids. Unmatched junction bases numbered 7, after V lost 5 bases and J lost 7 bases. Looked up from germline, CDR1 is MNHEY and CDR2 is SVGAGI. Here the CDR3 DNA reads TGTGCCAGCAGTCATCCGACAGGGGTCAATTCACCCCTCCACTTT. Translating it yields CASSHPTGVNSPLHF.

The rearrangement links TRBV28 to TRBJ1-6, with a weak D call TRBD1 (5 bases). V gave up 5 bases and J gave up 7 bases, with 15 bases separating them. Germline V gene lookup returns CDR1 MDHEN and CDR2 SYDVKM. The CDR3 sequence is 15 residues long. The CDR3, as DNA: TGTGCCAGCAGTGGGGGGTGGGGGTCCAATTCACCCCTCCACTTT. This encodes CASSGGWGSNSPLHF.

The CDR3 loop is CATKQGYEQYF. The CDR3 coding sequence is TGTGCCACCAAACAGGGGTACGAGCAGTACTTC. The chain combines TRBV2 with TRBJ2-7; 7 bases align to TRBD1. The CDR3 is 11 residues long. Trimming at V came to 10 bases and at J to 4 bases, leaving 4 bases not matched to a gene. The V gene's germline CDR1 is SNHLY and CDR2 FYNNEI.

This chain joins TRBV9 and TRBJ2-3, with 7 bases that match TRBD1. Trimming at V came to 4 bases and at J to 3 bases, leaving 11 bases not matched to a gene. The CDR3 has 16 amino acids. Looked up from germline, CDR1 is SGDLS and CDR2 is YYNGEE. In DNA form, the CDR3 reads TGTGCCAGCAGCCCCCCCGAAGGGGGCCGTACAGATACGCAGTATTTT. It yields the protein CASSPPEGGRTDTQYF. The full variable domain, completed using reference TRBV9 and TRBJ2-3, is DSGVTQTPKHLITATGQRVTLRCSPRSGDLSVYWYQQSLDQGLQFLIQYYNGEERAKGNILERFSAQQFPDLHSELNLSSLELGDSALYFCASSPPEGGRTDTQYFGPGTRLTVL.

V is TRBV7-9 and J is TRBJ2-1; 12 bases agree with TRBD2. CDR1 SEHNR and CDR2 FQNEAQ come from the germline V gene (reference sequence). The CDR3 has 18 amino acids. The V gene end was trimmed by 5 bases and the J gene end by 2 bases; junction bases not matched to a gene: 10. CDR3 sequence: CASSARRLAGAPYNEQFF. In DNA form, the CDR3 reads TGTGCCAGCAGCGCACGAAGACTAGCGGGGGCCCCCTACAATGAGCAGTTCTTC.

V gene TRBV5-1 combines with J gene TRBJ2-3; 12 nucleotides match TRBD2. In germline, CDR1 is SGHRS, CDR2 YFSETQ. This CDR3 has 16 residues. V lost 2 bases, J lost 6 bases, and 7 bases stayed unmatched. The CDR3 sequence: CASSLWTSGVRDTQYF. CDR3 sequence (DNA): TGCGCCAGCAGCTTATGGACTAGCGGGGTCCGGGATACGCAGTATTTT.

This clone was counted a few times. The rearrangement links TRBV7-9 to TRBJ2-7; D not resolved. Looked up from germline, CDR1 is SEHNR and CDR2 is FQNEAQ (reference sequence). The length of the CDR3 is 12 residues. V lost 5 bases, J lost 5 bases, and 10 bases lay in between. The CDR3 is CASSRTIDEQYF. The CDR3 DNA follows: TGTGCCAGCAGCCGTACTATCGACGAGCAGTACTTC. Combining the CDR3 with reference TRBV7-9 and TRBJ2-7 gives the whole variable domain DTGVSQNPRHKITKRGQNVTFRCDPISEHNRLYWYRQTLGQGPEFLTYFQNEAQLEKSRLLSDRFSAERPKGSFSTLEIQRTEQGDSAMYLCASSRTIDEQYFGPGTRLTVT.

The genes are TRBV27 and TRBJ1-4; 9 nucleotides agree with TRBD1. The CDR3 loop spans 15 amino acids. Looked up from germline, CDR1 is MNHEY and CDR2 is SMNVEV (reference sequence). V lost 6 bases to trimming and J lost 8 bases; unmatched junction nucleotides: 10. The CDR3 coding sequence is TGTGCCAGCAGCACAGGGGGCGCCGGGAGGGAAAAACTGTTTTTT. It is translated as CASSTGGAGREKLFF.

The rearrangement joins TRBV19 to TRBJ2-7; D not resolved. Per germline, CDR1 LNHDA and CDR2 SQIVND (reference sequence). The CDR3 is 10 amino acids. The ends were cut back, 5 bases at V and 7 bases at J, with 6 bases in the middle. The CDR3 DNA reads as TGTGCCAGTAGTGTCAGGGAGCAGTACTTC. This codes for CASSVREQYF.

The chain is built from TRBV6-6 and TRBJ1-2, with D maybe TRBD1 (6 bases). The germline CDR1 and CDR2 sequences are MNHNY and SVGAGI (reference sequence). The CDR3 runs to 12 residues. V lost 10 bases and J lost 1, with 10 bases in between. CDR3 nucleotides: TGTGCCACCGAGGACAGTAACTATGGCTACACCTTC. Amino acids: CATEDSNYGYTF.

The rearrangement joins TRBV7-6 to TRBJ1-5, with a weak D call TRBD1 (5 bases). Germline assignment: CDR1 SGHVS and CDR2 FNYEAQ. The V end lost 5 bases, the J end lost 0 bases, and 11 bases lay between the germline ends. The CDR3 is 15 residues long. This chain's CDR3 is CASSPFDSSNQPQHF. Written as DNA, the CDR3 is TGTGCCAGCAGCCCTTTCGACAGTAGCAATCAGCCCCAGCATTTT.

The gene calls are TRBV24-1 and TRBJ2-1; unclear D gene. V was clipped by 3 bases and J by 9 bases, with 11 bases between them. This CDR3 has 13 amino acids. CDR1 is KGHDR, CDR2 SFDVKD, per germline. CDR3 region: CATSDLGVGEQFF. The CDR3 nucleotides read TGTGCCACCAGTGATCTTGGAGTGGGTGAGCAGTTCTTC.

The rearrangement joins TRBV7-2 to TRBJ2-7; no reliable D call. This CDR3 has 11 amino acids. The V gene's germline CDR1 is SGHTA and CDR2 FQGNSA. V was trimmed by 4 bases and J by 2 bases, leaving 3 bases between them. The CDR3: CASSSPYEQYF. In nucleotides, the CDR3 is TGTGCCAGCAGCTCTCCCTACGAGCAGTACTTC.

The chain recombines TRBV4-1 with TRBJ2-1; 7 bases are a match to TRBD2. From germline, CDR1 is MGHRA and CDR2 YSYEKL. This CDR3 region has 16 residues. V gave up 4 bases and J gave up 1 base; unmatched junction bases: 7. In DNA form, the CDR3 reads TGCGCCAGCAGCCGGGGGGAGGGGATTTCCTACAATGAGCAGTTCTTC. Amino acid sequence: CASSRGEGISYNEQFF.

The J gene is TRBJ2-7, the V gene TRBV6-2 or TRBV6-3, with D perhaps TRBD2 (5 bases). The ends were cut back, 7 bases at V and 3 bases at J, with 10 bases in the middle. CDR3 length: 12 amino acids. Germline V gene lookup returns CDR1 MNHEY and CDR2 SVGEGT. The CDR3 loop reads CASTPRGYEQYF. The CDR3 DNA sequence: TGTGCCAGCACCCCCCGGGGCTACGAGCAGTACTTC.

CDR3 nucleotides: TGTGCCAGCAGCTTAGGTGGGACAGGGCTCGGAAACACCATATATTTT. This gives the protein CASSLGGTGLGNTIYF. This chain links TRBV11-2 with TRBJ1-3, with TRBD1 matching over 9 bases. V trimming: 1 base; J trimming: 4 bases; junction bases outside the gene matches: 5. Germline V gene data show CDR1 as SGHAT and CDR2 as FQNNGV. The CDR3 is made up of 16 amino acids.

This clone was recorded at least ten times. CDR3: CASSPRESGEKLFF. The CDR3 DNA reads as TGCGCCAGCAGCCCCCGGGAAAGCGGTGAAAAACTGTTTTTT. The V gene is TRBV5-1, the J gene TRBJ1-4, with D unresolved. The CDR3 runs 14 residues. CDR1 is SGHRS, CDR2 YFSETQ, per germline. The V end was cut by 4 bases, the J end by 7 bases, with 14 bases between.

The J gene is TRBJ1-2, the V gene TRBV28; 8 bases align to TRBD1. The CDR3 loop spans 16 amino acids. Germline V gene data show CDR1 as MDHEN and CDR2 as SYDVKM. Unmatched junction bases numbered 11, after V lost 5 bases and J lost 3 bases. CDR3 nucleotides: TGTGCCAGCAGTCTCCCGGGACAGGACGATTACTATGGCTACACCTTC. As protein: CASSLPGQDDYYGYTF.

This chain connects TRBV9 to TRBJ2-5, with 7 bases lining up with TRBD2. Germline CDR1 and CDR2: SGDLS and YYNGEE. The CDR3 has 17 residues. J was trimmed by 2 bases and V by 0 bases; bases with no gene match: 10. This CDR3 is CASSVEVGGLEQETQYF. The CDR3, as DNA: TGTGCCAGCAGCGTAGAGGTGGGTGGACTAGAACAAGAGACCCAGTACTTC.

The chain has TRBV13 and TRBJ2-7; TRBD1 agrees at 8 bases. The trim removed 0 bases at V and 0 bases at J, leaving 7 bases unmatched. Germline V gene sequence: CDR1 PRHDT, CDR2 FYEKMQ (reference sequence). The CDR3 has 17 amino acids. As DNA, the CDR3 is TGTGCCAGCAGCTTAGGCCGGACAGGGCACTCCTCCTACGAGCAGTACTTC. It translates to CASSLGRTGHSSYEQYF.